These 30 T cell receptor beta chains were sequenced from one sample in a study of control samples from healthy donors and cancer patients. The table came from immunoSEQ multiplex PCR; TCRdb's copy has only in-frame clones and leaves some out. Among approximately 44,000 clones listed, about three quarters were seen once. Specimen: formalin-fixed, paraffin-embedded tissue. These receptors came from a male donor with melanoma.

The gene calls are TRBV6-4 and TRBJ2-3; 7 positions agree with TRBD2. CDR3 length equals 15 residues. The J segment lost 1 base and the V segment lost 2 bases, leaving 3 bases of the junction unmatched. Germline CDR1 is MRHNA and CDR2 is SNTAGT. CDR3 amino acids: CASSDRLAGTDTQYF. The CDR3 DNA sequence: TGTGCCAGCAGTGACCGGCTAGCGGGCACAGATACGCAGTATTTT.

The genes are TRBV12-3 or TRBV12-4 and TRBJ1-4; a weak D match, TRBD1 (5 bases). The CDR3 has 12 residues. V was clipped by 6 bases and J by 8 bases, with 10 bases between them. CDR3 protein: CASRAGTEKLFF. For the CDR3, the DNA is TGTGCCAGCAGGGCCGGGACGGAAAAACTGTTTTTT.

The chain links TRBV23-1 to TRBJ2-7; perhaps D is TRBD1 or TRBD2 (5 bases each). TRBV23-1 has ORF status, its function being uncertain. V was pared by 10 bases and J by 7 bases, with 23 bases between. This CDR3 comprises 14 residues. This CDR3 reads CATMDRDRRCEQYF. CDR3 bases: TGCGCCACCATGGACCGGGACCGCCGTTGTGAGCAGTACTTC.

The V and J genes are TRBV4-1 and TRBJ2-1; 14 nucleotides align to TRBD2. Germline trimming cut 1 base from V and 4 bases from J; bases unmatched to any gene: 0. The CDR3 extends over 16 amino acids. From germline, CDR1 is MGHRA and CDR2 YSYEKL. In nucleotides, the CDR3 is TGCGCCAGCAGCCAAGGACTAGCGGGAGGGTACAATGAGCAGTTCTTC. Translation gives CASSQGLAGGYNEQFF.

The chain joins TRBV14 to TRBJ2-3; no clear D gene. The CDR3 is 13 residues long. Trimming took off 1 base at V and 4 bases at J, with 6 bases between the two ends. CDR1 SGHDN and CDR2 FVKESK come from the germline V gene. CDR3 in DNA: TGTGCCAGCAGCCAAGTGAGCTCAGATACGCAGTATTTT. As protein: CASSQVSSDTQYF.

The chain combines TRBV30 with TRBJ2-7; 9 bases map to TRBD1. The germline gives CDR1 GTSNPN, CDR2 SVGIG (reference sequence). V trimming: 4 bases; J trimming: 4 bases; junction bases outside the gene matches: 8. The CDR3 is 14 amino acids. CDR3 nucleotide sequence: TGTGCCTGGAAGAGGGAACAGGGGGCGTACGAGCAGTACTTC. Translation gives CAWKREQGAYEQYF.

J is TRBJ1-2 and V is TRBV28; the D gene is possibly TRBD1 (5 bases). The germline V gene encodes CDR1 MDHEN and CDR2 SYDVKM. The CDR3 runs 15 residues. V shed 4 bases and J shed 3 bases, with 15 bases lying between them. This chain's CDR3 is CASSSIRDGHYGYTF. For the CDR3, the DNA is TGTGCCAGCAGTTCCATAAGGGACGGACACTATGGCTACACCTTC.

This chain links TRBV6-1 with TRBJ2-7, with D possibly matching TRBD2 (6 bases). CDR1 and CDR2 from the germline V gene are MNHNS and SASEGT. Trimming left V 2 bases short and J 4 bases short, with 21 bases between. The CDR3 contains 17 residues. The CDR3 DNA follows: TGTGCCAGCAGTGAAAGGTTGAGGTGGGACTCTCTTTACGAGCAGTACTTC. The encoded protein is CASSERLRWDSLYEQYF.

The chain couples TRBV7-2 to TRBJ2-1; the D call may be TRBD1 or TRBD2 (5 bases each). V gave up 3 bases and J gave up 2 bases, with 11 bases separating them. Germline V gene data show CDR1 as SGHTA and CDR2 as FQGNSA. The length of the CDR3 is 15 residues. CDR3 sequence reads: CASSLGLAAYNEQFF. Written as DNA, the CDR3 is TGTGCCAGCAGCTTGGGGCTAGCAGCCTACAATGAGCAGTTCTTC.

The V gene is TRBV7-9, the J gene TRBJ1-2, with D unresolved. This CDR3 comprises 14 residues. Trimming took 1 base from V and 4 from J, leaving 10 bases between them. Germline V gene lookup returns CDR1 SEHNR and CDR2 FQNEAQ (reference sequence). CDR3 nucleotides: TGTGCCAGCAGCTTAGAGTCCGGGGTCTATGGCTACACCTTC. Amino acid sequence: CASSLESGVYGYTF.

This sequence joins TRBV5-1 and TRBJ2-7; D gene ambiguous. This CDR3 has 12 amino acids. Germline V gene sequence: CDR1 SGHRS, CDR2 YFSETQ. Trimming stripped 7 bases from V and 7 bases from J, with 15 bases between. The CDR3 DNA follows: TGCGCCAGCCGATTACAGACCGGGGAGCAGTACTTC. Its protein is CASRLQTGEQYF.

This chain connects TRBV9 to TRBJ2-1, with 7 bases fitting TRBD2. This CDR3 comprises 17 residues. The junction had 11 bases not matched to a gene; V was cut back by 0 bases and J by 5 bases. Germline loops: CDR1 SGDLS, CDR2 YYNGEE. CDR3 sequence: CASSVEPASGPNNEQFF. The CDR3 DNA is TGTGCCAGCAGCGTAGAGCCCGCTAGCGGACCTAACAATGAGCAGTTCTTC.

This clone came up once. V is TRBV19 and J is TRBJ2-5; D possibly corresponds to TRBD2 (6 bases). CDR3 length equals 16 residues. Between the trimmed V and J ends, which lost 6 bases and 5 bases, there was a span of 22 bases. Germline V gene sequence: CDR1 LNHDA, CDR2 SQIVND (reference sequence). CDR3 region: CASSFVSGAPLETQYF. CDR3 coding DNA: TGTGCCAGTAGCTTCGTTAGCGGAGCCCCCCTGGAGACCCAGTACTTC. Drawing the rest from reference TRBV19 and TRBJ2-5, the complete variable domain is DGGITQSPKYLFRKEGQNVTLSCEQNLNHDAMYWYRQDPGQGLRLIYYSQIVNDFQKGDIAEGYSVSREKKESFPLTVTSAQKNPTAFYLCASSFVSGAPLETQYFGPGTRLLVL.

V usage is TRBV7-8 and J usage is TRBJ2-5; TRBD2 aligns across 7 bases. The CDR3 runs 16 residues. Trimming at V came to 3 bases and at J to 5 bases, leaving 12 bases not matched to a gene. CDR1 and CDR2 (germline): SGHVS, FQNEAQ. CDR3 sequence reads: CASSLGQAGLRETQYF. The CDR3 bases are TGTGCCAGCAGCTTGGGTCAAGCGGGATTAAGGGAGACCCAGTACTTC.

This chain links TRBV5-6 with TRBJ2-5, with 11 positions matching TRBD1. This CDR3 region has 16 residues. Germline V gene data show CDR1 as SGHDT and CDR2 as YYEEEE. The V segment lost 3 bases and the J segment 5 bases; nucleotides outside the gene matches: 9. The CDR3 region is CASSSPGQGARETQYF. As DNA, the CDR3 is TGTGCCAGCAGCTCCCCCGGACAGGGGGCGCGGGAGACCCAGTACTTC.

The chain employs TRBV7-3 and TRBJ1-6, with a weak D call TRBD1 (5 bases). Germline V CDR1 and CDR2: SGHTA, FQGTGA. V lost 0 bases, J lost 5 bases, and 8 bases lay in between. CDR3 length: 15 amino acids. The CDR3 loop reads CASSLTGAHNSPLHF. DNA of the CDR3: TGTGCCAGCAGCTTAACCGGGGCTCATAATTCACCCCTCCACTTT. The entire variable domain, with the rest obtained from reference TRBV7-3 and TRBJ1-6, is as follows: GAGVSQTPSNKVTEKGKYVELRCDPISGHTALYWYRQSLGQGPEFLIYFQGTGAADDSGLPNDRFFAVRPEGSVSTLKIQRTERGDSAVYLCASSLTGAHNSPLHFGNGTRLTVT.

The chain joins TRBV18 to TRBJ1-6; perhaps TRBD1 as D (5 bases). The V and J ends lost 2 bases and 0 bases respectively, with 11 bases between them. The CDR3 totals 17 residues. Germline V gene data show CDR1 as KGHSH and CDR2 as LQKENI. The CDR3 DNA follows: TGTGCCAGCTCACCAGGGACCGGGAGCTCCTATAATTCACCCCTCCACTTT. It specifies CASSPGTGSSYNSPLHF.

V gene TRBV4-2 combines with J gene TRBJ2-1; the match to TRBD2 covers 7 bases. V was pared by 0 bases and J by 8 bases, with 10 bases of the junction left unmatched. CDR1 and CDR2 from the germline V gene are LGHNA and YNFKEQ. The CDR3 sequence is 16 residues long. The DNA for the CDR3 is TGTGCCAGCAGCCAAGATGCGGGAGCGGGATTCGATGAGCAGTTCTTC. This sequence encodes CASSQDAGAGFDEQFF.

In regard to this clone: Sequence at one end of the junction differs from germline and may be a read error. This same CDR3 is encoded by further DNA sequences in the sample. This chain uses TRBV27 with TRBJ2-6; D is unresolved. Germline V gives CDR1 MNHEY, CDR2 SMNVEV (reference sequence). This CDR3 has 18 amino acids. CDR3 sequence: CASSLGPPSTSGANVLTF. CDR3 coding DNA: TGTGCCAGCAGTTTAGGCCCCCCCAGTACTTCTGGAGCCAACGTCCTGACTTTC.

The rearrangement links TRBV5-6 to TRBJ2-3; D is ambiguous. The CDR3 length is 11 residues. Germline CDR1 is SGHDT and CDR2 is YYEEEE. With 3 bases removed from V and 9 bases from J, the gap between germline ends came to 8 bases. CDR3 loop: CASSSGTTQYF. CDR3 DNA sequence: TGTGCCAGCAGCTCAGGAACGACGCAGTATTTT.

The chain couples TRBV19 to TRBJ2-7; 8 nucleotides line up with TRBD1. This CDR3 region has 14 residues. V lost 5 bases and J lost 4; bases outside the gene matches: 7. Germline CDR1 and CDR2: LNHDA and SQIVND (reference sequence). This CDR3 is CASSPGTGGYEQYF. CDR3 coding DNA: TGTGCCAGTAGTCCCGGGACAGGCGGGTACGAGCAGTACTTC.

The chain's CDR3 is CASSSDRLGTGETQYF. The CDR3 nucleotides are TGTGCCAGCAGTTCCGACCGACTAGGGACAGGAGAGACCCAGTACTTC. This chain connects TRBV2 to TRBJ2-5, with 8 bases fitting TRBD1. Germline loops: CDR1 SNHLY, CDR2 FYNNEI. This CDR3 has 16 residues. After removal of 5 bases from V and 4 bases from J, the junction contained 12 bases not matched to a gene.

The chain recombines TRBV5-5 with TRBJ1-6; D is possibly TRBD1 (6 bases). Looked up from germline, CDR1 is SGHKS and CDR2 is YYEKEE (reference sequence). V shed 4 bases and J shed 10 bases, with 21 bases lying between them. The CDR3 extends over 16 amino acids. CDR3 sequence reads: CASSSPGGEVRSPLHF. The CDR3, as DNA: TGTGCCAGCAGCAGCCCCGGGGGCGAAGTGAGGTCACCCCTCCACTTT.

The chain joins TRBV19 to TRBJ2-5; 9 positions agree with TRBD1. The junction had 6 bases not matched to a gene; V was cut back by 5 bases and J by 5 bases. Per the germline V gene, CDR1 is LNHDA and CDR2 is SQIVND (reference sequence). This CDR3 comprises 14 residues. The CDR3 loop is CASSGTGLIETQYF. Here the CDR3 DNA reads TGTGCCAGTAGTGGGACAGGGCTAATTGAGACCCAGTACTTC.

This clone was detected only a few times. This chain links TRBV2 with TRBJ2-2; D gene uncertain. CDR1 is SNHLY and CDR2 is FYNNEI in the germline V gene. CDR3 length equals 13 residues. V was clipped by 5 bases and J by 6 bases, with 10 bases between them. This CDR3 is CASSIGRPGELFF. The CDR3 bases are TGTGCCAGCAGTATAGGTAGACCCGGGGAGCTGTTTTTT.

The chain links TRBV28 to TRBJ1-5; possible D gene TRBD1, 6 bases. The CDR3 totals 15 residues. V was clipped by 4 bases and J by 4 bases, with 14 bases between them. Germline CDR1 is MDHEN and CDR2 is SYDVKM. This CDR3 reads CASSSTQGPNQPQHF. The CDR3, as DNA: TGTGCCAGCAGTTCGACACAGGGACCAAATCAGCCCCAGCATTTT.

In its sample, this clone was seen a few times. The V gene is TRBV28, the J gene TRBJ1-5; D is unresolved. The CDR3 totals 15 residues. Germline V gene lookup returns CDR1 MDHEN and CDR2 SYDVKM. Trimming left V 5 bases short and J 1 base short, with 12 bases between. Here the CDR3 DNA reads TGTGCCAGCAGTAAACCGTTGGGCAGCAATCAGCCCCAGCATTTT. This sequence encodes CASSKPLGSNQPQHF. The complete variable domain, with remaining parts taken from reference TRBV28 and TRBJ1-5, reads DVKVTQSSRYLVKRTGEKVFLECVQDMDHENMFWYRQDPGLGLRLIYFSYDVKMKEKGDIPEGYSVSREKKERFSLILESASTNQTSMYLCASSKPLGSNQPQHFGDGTRLSIL.

This clone was counted a few times. This chain links TRBV4-1 with TRBJ1-4; a weak D match, TRBD1 (6 bases). The CDR3 runs to 16 residues. Germline loops: CDR1 MGHRA, CDR2 YSYEKL. V gave up 6 bases and J gave up 3 bases, with 17 bases separating them. In DNA form, the CDR3 reads TGCGCCAGCAGGAGAGACAGGACAAACCCTAATGAAAAACTGTTTTTT. Translated: CASRRDRTNPNEKLFF.

This clone is large within its sample. The chain recombines TRBV19 with TRBJ2-2; 7 bases are shared with TRBD1. Losses at the gene ends were 3 bases for V and 0 bases for J; bases not matched to a gene: 4. The CDR3 sequence is 16 residues long. Germline-derived CDR1 and CDR2 are LNHDA and SQIVND (reference sequence). CDR3 bases: TGTGCCAGTAGTATCGACAGGGACCCGAACACCGGGGAGCTGTTTTTT. This codes for CASSIDRDPNTGELFF.

The J gene is TRBJ2-1, the V gene TRBV29-1; 7 nucleotides match TRBD2. The CDR3 has 14 residues. The trim removed 8 bases at V and 3 bases at J, leaving 10 bases unmatched. In germline, CDR1 is SQVTM, CDR2 ANQGSEA. The chain's CDR3 is CSSSGGRIYNEQFF. The CDR3 DNA reads as TGCAGCTCTAGCGGAGGGCGGATCTACAATGAGCAGTTCTTC.